This T cell receptor beta chain was sequenced in a study of blood T cell repertoires in COVID-19. Participant-reported clinical history was the basis for cohort assignment. Sequencing used immunoSEQ multiplex PCR; TCRdb keeps in-frame clones, though not all of them. The sample has 150,000 to 200,000 clones; approximately 88% are singletons. The CDR3 length is 16 residues. CDR1 and CDR2 (germline): SEHNR, FQNEAQ (reference sequence). V lost 2 bases, J lost 1 base, and 15 bases lay in between. The sequence was collected from a woman aged 55-69 years who had recovered from COVID-19. This chain uses TRBV7-9 with TRBJ2-7; D gene unclear. The sample taken for sequencing was PBMCs or T cells enriched from blood (not recorded which). The CDR3 here is CASSLSPHSVSYEQYF. The CDR3 DNA reads TGTGCCAGCAGCTTAAGTCCCCACAGTGTTTCCTACGAGCAGTACTTC. The variable domain in full, with the rest retrieved from reference TRBV7-9 and TRBJ2-7, is DTGVSQNPRHKITKRGQNVTFRCDPISEHNRLYWYRQTLGQGPEFLTYFQNEAQLEKSRLLSDRFSAERPKGSFSTLEIQRTEQGDSAMYLCASSLSPHSVSYEQYFGPGTRLTVT.